This TCR beta chain was documented in a study of blood T cells in healthy people across ages. The second PCR ran roughly 6 to 11 cycles with a sample-barcoded 5' primer and J-beta primers. TCRdb reanalysed the 5' RACE reads using MiXCR and keeps one entry per CDR3 protein. The repertoire holds about 1.1 million distinct CDR3 sequences, with 30% to 40% as singletons. Study-level points and caveats: Long-lived donors exceeded aged donors in naive CD4+ cells and diversity.

This clonotype was found a few times. Its matching antigen is unknown. Source material: blood. This clonotype was obtained from a man younger than 35 in good health.

This CDR3 is CASSYPSSGTDTQYF. CDR3 sequence (DNA): TGTGCCAGCAGTTACCCCTCTTCTGGCACAGATACGCAGTATTTT. The chain recombines TRBV6-5 with TRBJ2-3; D unresolved. The CDR3 has 15 residues. V was shortened by 2 bases and J by 1 base, with 10 bases between the two germline ends. Germline V gene data show CDR1 as MNHEY and CDR2 as SVGAGI.